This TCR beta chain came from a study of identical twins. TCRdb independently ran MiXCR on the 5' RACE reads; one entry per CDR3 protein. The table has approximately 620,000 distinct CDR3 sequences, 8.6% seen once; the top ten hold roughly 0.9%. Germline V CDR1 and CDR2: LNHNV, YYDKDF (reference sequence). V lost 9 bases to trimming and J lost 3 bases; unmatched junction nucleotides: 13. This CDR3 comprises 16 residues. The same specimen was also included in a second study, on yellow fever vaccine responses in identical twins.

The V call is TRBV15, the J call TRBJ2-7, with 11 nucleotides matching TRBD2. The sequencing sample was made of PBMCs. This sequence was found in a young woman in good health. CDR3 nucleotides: TGTGCCACTGCACCGGGACTAGCGGACCGGATCTACGAGCAGTACTTC. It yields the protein CATAPGLADRIYEQYF. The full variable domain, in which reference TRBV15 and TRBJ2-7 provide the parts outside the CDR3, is DAMVIQNPRYQVTQFGKPVTLSCSQTLNHNVMYWYQQKSSQAPKLLFHYYDKDFNNEADTPDNFQSRRPNTSFCFLDIRSPGLGDTAMYLCATAPGLADRIYEQYFGPGTRLTVT.